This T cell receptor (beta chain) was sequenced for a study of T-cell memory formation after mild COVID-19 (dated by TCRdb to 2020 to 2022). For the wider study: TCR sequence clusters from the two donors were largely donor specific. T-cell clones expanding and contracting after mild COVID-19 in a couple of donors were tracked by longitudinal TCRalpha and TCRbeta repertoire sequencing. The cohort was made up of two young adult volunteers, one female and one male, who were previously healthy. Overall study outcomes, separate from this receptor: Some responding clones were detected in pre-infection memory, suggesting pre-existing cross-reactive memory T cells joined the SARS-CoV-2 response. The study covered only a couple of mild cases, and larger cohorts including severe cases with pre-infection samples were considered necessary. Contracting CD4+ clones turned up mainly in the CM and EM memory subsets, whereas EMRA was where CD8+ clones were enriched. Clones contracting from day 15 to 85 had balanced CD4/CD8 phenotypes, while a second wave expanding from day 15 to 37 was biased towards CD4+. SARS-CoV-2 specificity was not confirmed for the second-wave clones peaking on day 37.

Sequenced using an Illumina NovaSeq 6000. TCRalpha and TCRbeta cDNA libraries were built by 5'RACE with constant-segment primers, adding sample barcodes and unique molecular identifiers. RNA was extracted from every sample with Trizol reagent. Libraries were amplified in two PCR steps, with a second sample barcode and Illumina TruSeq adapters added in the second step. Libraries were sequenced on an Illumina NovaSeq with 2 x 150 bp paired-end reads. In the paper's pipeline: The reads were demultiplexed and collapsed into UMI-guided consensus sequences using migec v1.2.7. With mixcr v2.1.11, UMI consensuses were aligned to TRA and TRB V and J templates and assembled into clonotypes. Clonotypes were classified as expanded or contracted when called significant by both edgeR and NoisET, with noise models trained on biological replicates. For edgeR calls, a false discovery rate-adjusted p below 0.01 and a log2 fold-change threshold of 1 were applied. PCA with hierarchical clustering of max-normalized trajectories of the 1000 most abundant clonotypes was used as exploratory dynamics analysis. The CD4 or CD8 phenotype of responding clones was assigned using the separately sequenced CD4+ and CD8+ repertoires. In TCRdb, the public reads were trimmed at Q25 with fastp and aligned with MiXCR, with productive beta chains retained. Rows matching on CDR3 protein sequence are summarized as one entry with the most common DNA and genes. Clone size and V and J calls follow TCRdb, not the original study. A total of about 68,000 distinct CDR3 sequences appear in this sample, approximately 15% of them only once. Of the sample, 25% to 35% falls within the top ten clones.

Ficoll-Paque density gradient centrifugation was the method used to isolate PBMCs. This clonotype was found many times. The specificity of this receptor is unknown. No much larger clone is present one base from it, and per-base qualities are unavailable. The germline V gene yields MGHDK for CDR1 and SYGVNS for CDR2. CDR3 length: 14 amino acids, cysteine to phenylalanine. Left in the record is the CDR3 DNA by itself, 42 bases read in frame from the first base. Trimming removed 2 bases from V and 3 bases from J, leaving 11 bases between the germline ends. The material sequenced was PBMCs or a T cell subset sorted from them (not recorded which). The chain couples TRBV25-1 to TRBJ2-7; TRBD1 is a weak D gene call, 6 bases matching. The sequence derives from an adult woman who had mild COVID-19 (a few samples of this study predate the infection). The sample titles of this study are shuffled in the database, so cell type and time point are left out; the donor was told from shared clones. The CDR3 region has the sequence CASSEKQGDYEQYF. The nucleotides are TGTGCCAGCAGTGAAAAACAGGGCGACTACGAGCAGTACTTC.